A single sample is the source of the 25 T cell receptor beta chains below, sequenced in a study of cytomegalovirus exposure and HLA in healthy donors. The PCR used 60 Vbeta and 13 Jbeta primers. Sequenced by immunoSEQ multiplex PCR; TCRdb stores in-frame clones only, minus some. The repertoire holds approximately 210,000 clones, with around 79% as singletons. Material: PBMCs. These receptors came from a woman aged 45 to 65 in good health and CMV-seronegative.

The chain uses TRBV7-2 and TRBJ2-3, with TRBD2 matching 8 bases. Germline V lookup: CDR1 SGHTA, CDR2 FQGNSA. The CDR3 has 16 amino acids. V gave up 2 bases and J gave up 0 bases; unmatched junction bases: 4. This CDR3 is CASSLRLAGSTDTQYF. CDR3 in DNA: TGTGCCAGCAGCTTAAGGCTAGCGGGCAGCACAGATACGCAGTATTTT.

The CDR3 loop is CASSLRTFTDTQYF. The CDR3 DNA sequence: TGTGCCAGCAGCTTGCGGACTTTCACAGATACGCAGTATTTT. This chain connects TRBV5-4 to TRBJ2-3; a possible D gene is TRBD2 (5 bases). The CDR3 runs 14 residues. Trimming removed 1 base from V and 2 bases from J, with 8 bases in between. Germline V CDR1 and CDR2: SGHNT, YYREEE (reference sequence).

This chain joins TRBV19 and TRBJ2-1; the match to TRBD2 covers 7 bases. The ends lost 5 bases at V and 5 bases at J; junction bases unmatched: 9. Germline V gene lookup returns CDR1 LNHDA and CDR2 SQIVND (reference sequence). The CDR3 has 15 amino acids. Here the CDR3 DNA reads TGTGCCAGTAGTCGACGAGCGGGGTTTGACAATGAGCAGTTCTTC. Its translation: CASSRRAGFDNEQFF.

V is TRBV10-3 and J is TRBJ2-5; 7 bases fit TRBD1. V lost 6 bases to trimming and J lost 11 bases; unmatched junction nucleotides: 9. This CDR3 has 12 residues. Germline CDR1 ENHRY, CDR2 SYGVKD. The CDR3 region is CAIREQGLGQYF. For the CDR3, the DNA is TGTGCCATCAGGGAACAGGGGCTCGGGCAGTACTTC.

This sequence joins TRBV7-2 and TRBJ1-5; no clear D gene. The V end lost 2 bases, the J end lost 2 bases, and 10 bases lay between the germline ends. The CDR3 length is 15 residues. The germline V gene encodes CDR1 SGHTA and CDR2 FQGNSA. The CDR3 spells CASSLSGPGNQPQHF. Here the CDR3 DNA reads TGTGCCAGCAGCTTATCTGGGCCAGGCAATCAGCCCCAGCATTTT. Full variable domain (rest looked up from reference TRBV7-2 and TRBJ1-5): GAGVSQSPSNKVTEKGKDVELRCDPISGHTALYWYRQSLGQGLEFLIYFQGNSAPDKSGLPSDRFSAERTGGSVSTLTIQRTQQEDSAVYLCASSLSGPGNQPQHFGDGTRLSIL.

The chain is built from TRBV28 and TRBJ1-2, with D unresolved. Germline assignment: CDR1 MDHEN and CDR2 SYDVKM. CDR3 length: 14 amino acids. V was trimmed by 4 bases and J by 7 bases, leaving 16 bases between them. The CDR3 nucleotides read TGTGCCAGCAGTTCCCTAGGTAGAGGGCGTGGCTACACCTTC. It translates to CASSSLGRGRGYTF.

V usage is TRBV15 and J usage is TRBJ2-6, with D uncertain. This CDR3 is 16 amino acids long. With 5 bases removed from V and 0 bases from J, the gap between germline ends came to 11 bases. Germline V lookup: CDR1 LNHNV, CDR2 YYDKDF (reference sequence). CDR3 residues: CATSVLFPSGANVLTF. CDR3 nucleotide sequence: TGTGCCACCAGCGTACTTTTCCCCTCTGGGGCCAACGTCCTGACTTTC.

The chain couples TRBV6-5 to TRBJ1-1, with D maybe TRBD1 (6 bases). The germline gives CDR1 MNHEY, CDR2 SVGAGI. Trimming removed 8 bases at V and 6 bases at J, with 13 bases between. The CDR3 loop spans 12 amino acids. The CDR3 DNA reads TGTGCCAGCCGAGGGGGGGACGCTGAAGCTTTCTTT. Translating it yields CASRGGDAEAFF.

In DNA, the CDR3 is TGTGCCAGCTCACCTCAAGACAGGGCTGGGGCCAACGTCCTGACTTTC. As protein: CASSPQDRAGANVLTF. The J gene is TRBJ2-6, the V gene TRBV18, with TRBD1 matching 7 bases. The CDR3 runs 16 residues. V lost 3 bases to trimming and J lost 2 bases; unmatched junction nucleotides: 4. Germline V gives CDR1 KGHSH, CDR2 LQKENI.

The CDR3 reads CASSQDRRQGDFTGELFF. CDR3 sequence (DNA): TGTGCCAGCAGCCAAGATAGGCGGCAGGGTGACTTCACCGGGGAGCTGTTTTTT. This chain connects TRBV4-2 to TRBJ2-2; tentative D call: TRBD1 (5 bases). Trimming stripped 0 bases from V and 4 bases from J, with 18 bases between. The CDR3 consists of 18 residues. Germline lookup yields CDR1 LGHNA and CDR2 YNFKEQ.

The chain recombines TRBV19 with TRBJ1-1, with D tentatively TRBD1 (5 bases). This CDR3 is 14 amino acids long. Trimming cost V 3 bases and J 6 bases, with 14 bases left between them. Germline V gene lookup returns CDR1 LNHDA and CDR2 SQIVND (reference sequence). The CDR3: CASSILGPAAEAFF. The CDR3 DNA follows: TGTGCCAGTAGTATTTTGGGGCCTGCCGCTGAAGCTTTCTTT. Variable domain in full (rest from reference TRBV19 and TRBJ1-1): DGGITQSPKYLFRKEGQNVTLSCEQNLNHDAMYWYRQDPGQGLRLIYYSQIVNDFQKGDIAEGYSVSREKKESFPLTVTSAQKNPTAFYLCASSILGPAAEAFFGQGTRLTVV.

This chain links TRBV19 with TRBJ1-5; D may be TRBD1 (5 bases). V was pared by 6 bases and J by 6 bases, with 15 bases between. This CDR3 spans 14 amino acids. CDR1 and CDR2 (germline): LNHDA, SQIVND (reference sequence). The DNA of the CDR3 is TGTGCCAGTAGGCAGCAGGGATTAAGTCAGCCCCAGCATTTT. Translation gives CASRQQGLSQPQHF.

The rearrangement links TRBV28 to TRBJ2-4; 10 bases are shared with TRBD1. The CDR3 is 16 amino acids. The junction had 4 bases not matched to a gene; V was cut back by 4 bases and J by 1 base. From germline, CDR1 is MDHEN and CDR2 SYDVKM. The CDR3 spells CASSSTGGAAKNIQYF. CDR3 nucleotide sequence: TGTGCCAGCAGTTCGACAGGGGGCGCCGCCAAAAACATTCAGTACTTC.

J is TRBJ1-5 and V is TRBV4-3; D is possibly TRBD1 (5 bases). V lost 3 bases to trimming and J lost 6 bases, with 12 bases between them. The CDR3 sequence is 14 residues long. The germline V gene has CDR1 LGHNA and CDR2 YSLEER. The CDR3 loop is CASSQALGAQPQHF. The CDR3 DNA follows: TGCGCCAGCAGCCAGGCCCTAGGGGCTCAGCCCCAGCATTTT.

The genes are TRBV28 and TRBJ1-5; 8 nucleotides match TRBD1. Germline V gives CDR1 MDHEN, CDR2 SYDVKM. V gave up 1 base and J gave up 7 bases; unmatched junction bases: 6. The CDR3 sequence is 15 residues long. The CDR3 nucleotides are TGTGCCAGCAGTTTATCTCAGGGGGCGGGACAGCCCCAGCATTTT. The encoded protein is CASSLSQGAGQPQHF. Based on the CDR3 plus reference TRBV28 and TRBJ1-5, the full variable domain is DVKVTQSSRYLVKRTGEKVFLECVQDMDHENMFWYRQDPGLGLRLIYFSYDVKMKEKGDIPEGYSVSREKKERFSLILESASTNQTSMYLCASSLSQGAGQPQHFGDGTRLSIL.

J is TRBJ2-7 and V is TRBV27, with 7 bases lining up with TRBD1. CDR1 and CDR2 from the germline V gene are MNHEY and SMNVEV (reference sequence). The trim removed 6 bases at V and 5 bases at J, leaving 7 bases unmatched. The CDR3 length is 13 residues. The CDR3 region has the DNA TGTGCCAGCAGATACAGGGGAAACGACGAGCAGTACTTC. Amino acids: CASRYRGNDEQYF.

To note about this clone: Without the conserved terminal phenylalanine or tryptophan, this CDR3 likely stems from a read error. The chain is built from TRBV7-2 and TRBJ2-7; the D gene is possibly TRBD2 (6 bases). Looked up from germline, CDR1 is SGHTA and CDR2 is FQGNSA. Trimming stripped 2 bases from V and 0 bases from J, with 11 bases between. There are 15 residues in the CDR3. The CDR3 loop is CASSLLALSSYEQYS. The CDR3 nucleotides are TGTGCCAGCAGCTTACTAGCGTTAAGCTCCTACGAGCAGTACTCC.

As regards this clone: Different DNA sequences within this sample yield the same CDR3. The chain joins TRBV6-5 to TRBJ1-1, with D possibly being TRBD1 (5 bases). The CDR3 has 15 residues. V lost 4 bases and J 2 bases, leaving 14 bases between the germline ends. The germline CDR1 and CDR2 sequences are MNHEY and SVGAGI. Here the CDR3 DNA reads TGTGCCAGCAGTTCCCCCGGGGGGGGTAACACTGAAGCTTTCTTT. Translating gives CASSSPGGGNTEAFF.

The V gene is TRBV2, the J gene TRBJ2-1, with D possibly matching TRBD2 (6 bases). The CDR3 runs 15 residues. CDR1 and CDR2 (germline): SNHLY, FYNNEI. With 6 bases removed from V and 3 bases from J, the gap between germline ends came to 15 bases. The CDR3 DNA reads TGTGCCAGCAGGGGGAGTGGGGGGAACTACAATGAGCAGTTCTTC. It encodes CASRGSGGNYNEQFF.

The rearrangement links TRBV5-4 to TRBJ2-3; perhaps TRBD2 as D (6 bases). The CDR3 length is 15 residues. CDR1 SGHNT and CDR2 YYREEE come from the germline V gene (reference sequence). Trimming left V 3 bases short and J 0 bases short, with 11 bases between. CDR3 bases: TGTGCCAGCAGCTCGTCAAGCGGGAGCACAGATACGCAGTATTTT. Translated: CASSSSSGSTDTQYF. Combining the CDR3 with reference TRBV5-4 and TRBJ2-3 gives the whole variable domain ETGVTQSPTHLIKTRGQQVTLRCSSQSGHNTVSWYQQALGQGPQFIFQYYREEENGRGNFPPRFSGLQFPNYSSELNVNALELDDSALYLCASSSSSGSTDTQYFGPGTRLTVL.

The chain combines TRBV5-1 with TRBJ2-2, with unresolved D. The CDR3 loop spans 12 amino acids. Per the germline V gene, CDR1 is SGHRS and CDR2 is YFSETQ. Trimming shortened V by 0 bases and J by 7 bases, and 4 bases separated the two germline ends. CDR3 sequence: CASSLVVGELFF. DNA for the CDR3: TGCGCCAGCAGCTTGGTCGTCGGGGAGCTGTTTTTT.

This clone was seen a single time. This chain uses TRBV21-1 with TRBJ1-4; TRBD1, the D gene given by the table, was not confirmed from the DNA. TRBV21-1 is flagged as a pseudogene. The CDR3 length is 14 residues. The CDR3 DNA is TGTGCCAGCAGAACCGGGACAGATGATTGTGGGCTGTTTTTT. Amino acid sequence: CASRTGTDDCGLFF.

This clone was observed a handful of times. The chain has TRBV6-1 and TRBJ2-2; 10 bases agree with TRBD2. CDR1 MNHNS and CDR2 SASEGT come from the germline V gene. The CDR3 extends over 15 amino acids. The V segment lost 6 bases and the J segment 6 bases; nucleotides outside the gene matches: 7. The CDR3 bases are TGTGCCAGCAGACAACTAGCGGGGTTAGCCGGGGAGCTGTTTTTT. Amino acid sequence: CASRQLAGLAGELFF.

This chain connects TRBV19 to TRBJ1-2; D is possibly TRBD1 (6 bases). CDR3 length equals 13 residues. The germline V and J ends were trimmed by 6 bases and 3 bases, with 11 bases remaining between them. The V gene's germline CDR1 is LNHDA and CDR2 SQIVND (reference sequence). The CDR3 DNA follows: TGTGCCAGTAGCCCCAGGGGAGACTATGGCTACACCTTC. Translated, it gives CASSPRGDYGYTF.

This clone was found once. This rearrangement joins TRBV19 to TRBJ2-3, with a weak D call TRBD1 (5 bases). V shed 3 bases and J shed 6 bases, with 16 bases lying between them. The CDR3 is 15 residues long. Germline V gene lookup returns CDR1 LNHDA and CDR2 SQIVND (reference sequence). DNA of the CDR3: TGTGCCAGTAGTATTGGGGCAGGGTTCACGGATACGCAGTATTTT. Translated, it gives CASSIGAGFTDTQYF.